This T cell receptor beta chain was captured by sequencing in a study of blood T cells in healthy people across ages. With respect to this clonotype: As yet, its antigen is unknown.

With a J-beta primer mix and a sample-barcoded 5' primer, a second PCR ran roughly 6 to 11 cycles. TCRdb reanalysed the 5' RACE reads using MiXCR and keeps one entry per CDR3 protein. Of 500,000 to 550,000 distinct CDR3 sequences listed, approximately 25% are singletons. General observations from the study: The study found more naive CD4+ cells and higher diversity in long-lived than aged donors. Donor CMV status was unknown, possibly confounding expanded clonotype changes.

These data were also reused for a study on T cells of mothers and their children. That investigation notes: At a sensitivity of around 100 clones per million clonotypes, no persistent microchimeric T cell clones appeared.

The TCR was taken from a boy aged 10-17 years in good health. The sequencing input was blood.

The CDR3 bases are TGTGCCAGCAGTCGCCTTGACAGGGAGAGGAGTGAAGCTTTCTTT. It encodes CASSRLDRERSEAFF. The gene calls are TRBV12-3 or TRBV12-4 and TRBJ1-1; 7 positions agree with TRBD1. V shed 5 bases and J 7 bases; nucleotides not matched to a gene: 13. The CDR3 runs to 15 residues.